The 18 T cell receptor beta chains given below trace back to one sample, sequenced in a study of T-cell memory formation after mild COVID-19. TCRdb itself ran the 5' RACE reads through MiXCR, one entry per CDR3 protein. The sample lists approximately 180,000 distinct CDR3 sequences, roughly 16% occurring once. The sample was PBMCs or a T cell subset sorted from them (not recorded which). Source of these receptors: an adult woman who had mild COVID-19 (a few samples of this study predate the infection). Cell type and time point are not known.

The chain couples TRBV18 to TRBJ2-6; D gene unclear. This CDR3 has 17 amino acids. Germline V lookup: CDR1 KGHSH, CDR2 LQKENI. Trimming removed 3 bases at V and 0 bases at J, with 12 bases between. The CDR3 DNA is TGTGCCAGCTCACCGAAATTACAGACCTCTGGGGCCAACGTCCTGACTTTC. Amino acid sequence: CASSPKLQTSGANVLTF.

The V call is TRBV29-1, the J call TRBJ2-5, with 12 bases matching TRBD2. This CDR3 region has 14 residues. In germline, CDR1 is SQVTM, CDR2 ANQGSEA. With 6 bases clipped from V and 1 base from J, the junction kept 3 bases outside the gene matches. This chain's CDR3 is CSVETSGSQETQYF. CDR3 sequence (DNA): TGCAGCGTCGAGACTAGCGGGAGCCAAGAGACCCAGTACTTC.

This clonotype was seen only a few times. The gene calls are TRBV15 and TRBJ2-7, with D uncertain. In germline, CDR1 is LNHNV, CDR2 YYDKDF (reference sequence). There are 14 residues in the CDR3. Trimming took off 1 base at V and 0 bases at J, with 7 bases between the two ends. In nucleotides, the CDR3 is TGTGCCACCAGCAGAGTCTCGAGCTCCTACGAGCAGTACTTC. It yields the protein CATSRVSSSYEQYF.

This clonotype was observed many times. The CDR3 region is CSARDNEQYF. The CDR3 nucleotides are TGCAGTGCTAGAGATAACGAGCAGTACTTC. The rearrangement uses TRBV20-1 and TRBJ2-7, with no clear D. From germline, CDR1 is DFQATT and CDR2 SNEGSKA (reference sequence). Trimming took 0 bases from V and 5 from J, leaving 2 bases between them. The CDR3 length is 10 residues.

This clonotype has only a few counts. V usage is TRBV18 and J usage is TRBJ2-7, with D perhaps TRBD1 (6 bases). V was shortened by 3 bases and J by 4 bases, with 16 bases between the two germline ends. The CDR3 length is 15 residues. From germline, CDR1 is KGHSH and CDR2 LQKENI. The CDR3 nucleotides are TGTGCCAGCTCACCGGGTGAGACAGGCCGGTACGAGCAGTACTTC. Its protein is CASSPGETGRYEQYF. Full variable domain (missing parts from reference TRBV18 and TRBJ2-7): NAGVMQNPRHLVRRRGQEARLRCSPMKGHSHVYWYRQLPEEGLKFMVYLQKENIIDESGMPKERFSAEFPKEGPSILRIQQVVRGDSAAYFCASSPGETGRYEQYFGPGTRLTVT.

This clonotype appeared a few times. This chain connects TRBV27 to TRBJ2-5; D gene unclear. Germline V gene data show CDR1 as MNHEY and CDR2 as SMNVEV (reference sequence). V lost 5 bases and J 4 bases, leaving 14 bases between the germline ends. This CDR3 has 14 amino acids. This CDR3 reads CASSPGQKRETQYF. Here the CDR3 DNA reads TGTGCCAGCAGTCCAGGCCAGAAACGAGAGACCCAGTACTTC.

This clonotype was observed a handful of times. The rearrangement uses TRBV7-2 and TRBJ2-1; TRBD1 is a possible D gene (6 bases). The germline gives CDR1 SGHTA, CDR2 FQGNSA. The CDR3 consists of 16 residues. V dropped 5 bases and J dropped 9 bases, with 23 bases sitting between them. DNA for the CDR3: TGTGCCAGCAGCCCCATCGCCCTACAGGGTGGAGGTGAGCAGTTCTTC. Encoded protein: CASSPIALQGGGEQFF.

This clonotype has more than one count but fewer than ten. This sequence joins TRBV7-8 and TRBJ2-5, with D tentatively TRBD2 (5 bases). Germline CDR1 SGHVS, CDR2 FQNEAQ. V was cut by 5 bases and J by 5 bases, with 21 bases left in between. CDR3 length equals 16 residues. The CDR3 nucleotides are TGTGCCAGCAGCGGGCGGGTGGAGAGATCCCAGGAGACCCAGTACTTC. Amino acid sequence: CASSGRVERSQETQYF.

The chain links TRBV6-5 to TRBJ2-7; tentative D call: TRBD1 (5 bases). The CDR3 contains 13 residues. Trimming took 6 bases from V and 1 from J, leaving 10 bases between them. CDR1 is MNHEY, CDR2 SVGAGI, per germline. CDR3 sequence reads: CASSARGSYEQYF. The CDR3 nucleotides are TGTGCCAGCAGCGCTAGGGGATCCTACGAGCAGTACTTC.

This clonotype has just a few counts. The chain joins TRBV28 to TRBJ2-7; 9 bases are shared with TRBD1. CDR1 and CDR2 from the germline V gene are MDHEN and SYDVKM. J lost 7 bases, V lost 2 bases, and 6 bases had no gene match. This CDR3 contains 14 residues. The CDR3 DNA follows: TGTGCCAGCAGTTTAAGGGGACAGGGCCGGGAGCAGTACTTC. It translates to CASSLRGQGREQYF. The whole variable domain, remainder taken from reference TRBV28 and TRBJ2-7, is DVKVTQSSRYLVKRTGEKVFLECVQDMDHENMFWYRQDPGLGLRLIYFSYDVKMKEKGDIPEGYSVSREKKERFSLILESASTNQTSMYLCASSLRGQGREQYFGPGTRLTVT.

The rearrangement links TRBV15 to TRBJ1-2, with TRBD1 matching 12 bases. V lost 3 bases to trimming and J lost 6 bases; unmatched junction nucleotides: 8. CDR3 length: 16 amino acids. The germline V gene has CDR1 LNHNV and CDR2 YYDKDF (reference sequence). CDR3: CATSRPGQGATHGYTF. In nucleotides, the CDR3 is TGTGCCACCAGCAGGCCGGGACAGGGGGCAACCCATGGCTACACCTTC.

This clonotype was recorded a few times. The chain links TRBV5-1 to TRBJ2-1; D perhaps matches TRBD2 (6 bases). Germline V lookup: CDR1 SGHRS, CDR2 YFSETQ. The V gene lost 2 bases and the J gene lost 3 bases, with 12 bases spanning the gap. CDR3 length equals 15 residues. This CDR3 is CASSFGAGYYNEQFF. CDR3 sequence (DNA): TGCGCCAGCAGCTTTGGAGCGGGTTACTACAATGAGCAGTTCTTC.

The rearrangement joins TRBV18 to TRBJ1-1; 9 bases map to TRBD1. The germline gives CDR1 KGHSH, CDR2 LQKENI. Unmatched junction bases numbered 2, after V lost 2 bases and J lost 1 base. The CDR3 loop spans 15 amino acids. The CDR3 nucleotides read TGTGCCAGCTCACCAGGACAGGGGAGGAACACTGAAGCTTTCTTT. Translated, it gives CASSPGQGRNTEAFF.

V usage is TRBV5-1 and J usage is TRBJ1-1; 7 bases match TRBD1. From germline, CDR1 is SGHRS and CDR2 YFSETQ. V lost 1 base to trimming and J lost 7 bases; unmatched junction nucleotides: 7. This CDR3 comprises 14 residues. This chain's CDR3 is CASSLPRQGGEAFF. CDR3 bases: TGCGCCAGCAGCTTGCCCCGACAGGGAGGTGAAGCTTTCTTT.

The chain recombines TRBV30 with TRBJ2-3; TRBD2 is a possible D gene (6 bases). Looked up from germline, CDR1 is GTSNPN and CDR2 is SVGIG (reference sequence). The CDR3 extends over 15 amino acids. V lost 0 bases and J lost 5, with 15 bases in between. The CDR3 loop reads CAWSVTTTGGDTQYF. The CDR3 coding sequence is TGTGCCTGGAGTGTCACCACTACCGGGGGAGATACGCAGTATTTT.

The V and J genes are TRBV7-9 and TRBJ1-1; the D is unclear. CDR1 is SEHNR, CDR2 FQNEAQ, per germline (reference sequence). Trimming shortened V by 2 bases and J by 1 base, and 5 bases separated the two germline ends. The CDR3 has 13 amino acids. Here the CDR3 DNA reads TGTGCCAGCAGCTTAAAAGAGAACACTGAAGCTTTCTTT. This gives the protein CASSLKENTEAFF.

The chain joins TRBV5-1 to TRBJ1-4; D is uncertain. The germline gives CDR1 SGHRS, CDR2 YFSETQ. This CDR3 comprises 14 residues. Trimming removed 5 bases at V and 0 bases at J, with 8 bases between. The DNA of the CDR3 is TGCGCCAGCAGTCATGGTCCAACTAATGAAAAACTGTTTTTT. Its translation: CASSHGPTNEKLFF.

This clonotype was observed a handful of times. This chain connects TRBV3-1 to TRBJ1-2; 10 nucleotides agree with TRBD1. In germline, CDR1 is LGHDT, CDR2 YNNKEL (reference sequence). CDR3 length equals 13 residues. The J segment lost 11 bases and the V segment lost 1 base, leaving 4 bases of the junction unmatched. CDR3 protein: CASSQVRTGGYTF. CDR3 coding DNA: TGTGCCAGCAGCCAAGTGAGGACAGGGGGATACACCTTC.